This entry is about one T cell receptor (beta chain). Its matching antigen is unknown. This CDR3 is 16 amino acids long. The trim removed 2 bases at V and 4 bases at J, leaving 7 bases unmatched. CDR1 and CDR2 (germline): SGHRS, YFSETQ. The sample is drawn from a study of cytomegalovirus exposure and HLA in healthy donors. Broader study findings: Published work reported that the classifier diagnosed cytomegalovirus status with high specificity and sensitivity.

Clones were sequenced by immunoSEQ multiplex PCR, and TCRdb holds only the in-frame ones, with some missing. The data contain 150,000 to 200,000 clones, 80% to 90% of them seen just once; the ten biggest clones take up around 2%. This TCR was sampled from a woman between 18 and 29 years old in good health and CMV-seronegative. Sequencing was performed on PBMCs. The chain employs TRBV5-1 and TRBJ2-2, with TRBD1 matching 8 bases. CDR3 sequence: CASSFAGGTGTGELFF. CDR3 DNA sequence: TGCGCCAGCAGCTTCGCAGGGGGCACCGGCACCGGGGAGCTGTTTTTT.